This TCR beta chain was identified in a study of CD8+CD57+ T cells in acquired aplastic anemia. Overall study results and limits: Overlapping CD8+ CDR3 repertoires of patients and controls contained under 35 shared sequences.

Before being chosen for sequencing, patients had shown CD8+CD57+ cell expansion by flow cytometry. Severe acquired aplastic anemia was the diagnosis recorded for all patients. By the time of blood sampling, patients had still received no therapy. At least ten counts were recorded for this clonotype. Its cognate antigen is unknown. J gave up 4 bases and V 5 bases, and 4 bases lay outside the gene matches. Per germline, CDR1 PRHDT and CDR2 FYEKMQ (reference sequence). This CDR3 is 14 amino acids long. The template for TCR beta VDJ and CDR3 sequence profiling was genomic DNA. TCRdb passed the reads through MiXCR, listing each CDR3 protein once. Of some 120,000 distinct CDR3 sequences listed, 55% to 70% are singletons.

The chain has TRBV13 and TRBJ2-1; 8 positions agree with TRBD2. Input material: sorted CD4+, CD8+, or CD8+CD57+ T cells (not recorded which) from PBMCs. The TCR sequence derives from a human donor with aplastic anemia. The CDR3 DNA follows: TGTGCCAGCAGCCACCGGGGGGGATACAATGAGCAGTTCTTC. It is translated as CASSHRGGYNEQFF.